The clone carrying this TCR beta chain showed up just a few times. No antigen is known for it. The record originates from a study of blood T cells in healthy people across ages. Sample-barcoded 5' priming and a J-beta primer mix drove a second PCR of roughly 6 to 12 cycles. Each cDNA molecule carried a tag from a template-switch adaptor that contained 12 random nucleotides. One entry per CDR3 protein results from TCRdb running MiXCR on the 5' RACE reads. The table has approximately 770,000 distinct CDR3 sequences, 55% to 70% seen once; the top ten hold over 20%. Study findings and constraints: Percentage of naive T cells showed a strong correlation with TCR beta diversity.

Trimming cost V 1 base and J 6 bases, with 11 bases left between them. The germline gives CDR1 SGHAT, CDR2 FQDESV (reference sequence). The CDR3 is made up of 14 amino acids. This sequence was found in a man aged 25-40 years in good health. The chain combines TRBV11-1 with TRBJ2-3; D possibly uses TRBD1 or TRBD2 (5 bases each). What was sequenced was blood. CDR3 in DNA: TGTGCCAGCAGCTTAGGAGCCGGGGACGATACGCAGTATTTT. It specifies CASSLGAGDDTQYF.